The 32 T cell receptor beta chains presented below share a single source sample, sequenced in a study of blood T cell repertoires in COVID-19. Method: immunoSEQ multiplex PCR; TCRdb's copy keeps in-frame clones and lacks some. The sample lists fewer than 200,000 clones; 86% were seen once. The specimen sequenced was peripheral blood. The source is a man aged 50 to 59 with active or convalescent COVID-19.

The V gene is TRBV18, the J gene TRBJ2-7, with TRBD1 matching over 7 bases. CDR3 length: 14 residues. Trimming at V came to 3 bases and at J to 3 bases, leaving 5 bases not matched to a gene. CDR1 KGHSH and CDR2 LQKENI come from the germline V gene. CDR3 residues: CASSPTGRGYEQYF. CDR3 bases: TGTGCCAGCTCACCGACAGGGAGAGGCTACGAGCAGTACTTC.

The gene calls are TRBV11-1 and TRBJ1-2; 9 bases align to TRBD1. This CDR3 region has 15 residues. Germline CDR1 and CDR2: SGHAT and FQDESV (reference sequence). With 4 bases clipped from V and 4 bases from J, the junction kept 7 bases outside the gene matches. The CDR3 region has the DNA TGTGCCAGCAGCTCGTCGACAGGGGGTACCTATGGCTACACCTTC. It codes for CASSSSTGGTYGYTF.

This rearrangement joins TRBV19 to TRBJ1-5; tentatively, D is TRBD1 (6 bases). The CDR3 is 15 residues long. Trimming shortened V by 1 base and J by 4 bases, and 11 bases separated the two germline ends. CDR1 LNHDA and CDR2 SQIVND come from the germline V gene (reference sequence). CDR3 sequence: CASSIVTGRNQPQHF. The CDR3 DNA is TGTGCCAGTAGTATAGTAACAGGGCGAAATCAGCCCCAGCATTTT. Together with reference TRBV19 and TRBJ1-5, the CDR3 gives the full variable domain: DGGITQSPKYLFRKEGQNVTLSCEQNLNHDAMYWYRQDPGQGLRLIYYSQIVNDFQKGDIAEGYSVSREKKESFPLTVTSAQKNPTAFYLCASSIVTGRNQPQHFGDGTRLSIL.

The chain is built from TRBV11-2 and TRBJ1-5; TRBD1 matches at 7 bases. V trimming: 4 bases; J trimming: 2 bases; junction bases outside the gene matches: 11. This CDR3 has 17 residues. Germline V gives CDR1 SGHAT, CDR2 FQNNGV. The CDR3 nucleotides are TGTGCCAGCAGCTCCGGTAGGGCAGGGGGAGGCAATCAGCCCCAGCATTTT. Protein: CASSSGRAGGGNQPQHF.

The genes are TRBV6-5 and TRBJ1-3; maybe TRBD1 (6 bases). The CDR3 spans 12 residues. Germline lookup yields CDR1 MNHEY and CDR2 SVGAGI. Trimming removed 8 bases from V and 4 bases from J, with 9 bases in between. CDR3 DNA: TGTGCCAGCGAAGGGGGAGGAAACACCATATATTTT. This gives the protein CASEGGGNTIYF.

The rearrangement joins TRBV6-5 to TRBJ2-7; D might be TRBD2 (5 bases). CDR3 length: 15 amino acids. V was shortened by 7 bases and J by 0 bases, with 16 bases between the two germline ends. The V gene's germline CDR1 is MNHEY and CDR2 SVGAGI. The DNA of the CDR3 is TGTGCCAGCACGGGAAGTCTTTTGAGCTCCTACGAGCAGTACTTC. It is translated as CASTGSLLSSYEQYF.

V is TRBV6-5 and J is TRBJ1-1; TRBD1 aligns across 11 bases. Germline V gene lookup returns CDR1 MNHEY and CDR2 SVGAGI. V shed 8 bases and J 6 bases; nucleotides not matched to a gene: 11. The CDR3 consists of 15 residues. The CDR3 here is CASCPGTGGMAEAFF. Written as DNA, the CDR3 is TGTGCCAGCTGCCCTGGGACAGGGGGAATGGCTGAAGCTTTCTTT.

This chain uses TRBV5-4 with TRBJ2-7; possible D gene TRBD2, 5 bases. Germline loops: CDR1 SGHNT, CDR2 YYREEE (reference sequence). There are 13 residues in the CDR3. The ends were cut back, 2 bases at V and 5 bases at J, with 11 bases in the middle. The CDR3 DNA is TGTGCCAGCAGCTTTGCGGGCGCGAACGAGCAGTACTTC. Encoded protein: CASSFAGANEQYF.

Comment on this clone: This same CDR3 is encoded by further DNA sequences in the sample. The chain is built from TRBV5-1 and TRBJ1-1; D is undetermined. Germline V gene sequence: CDR1 SGHRS, CDR2 YFSETQ. V was cut by 0 bases and J by 2 bases, with 8 bases left in between. The CDR3 contains 14 residues. This CDR3 is CASSLGQANTEAFF. The CDR3 bases are TGCGCCAGCAGCTTGGGGCAGGCCAACACTGAAGCTTTCTTT.

The V and J genes are TRBV28 and TRBJ1-2; D remains ambiguous. This CDR3 spans 14 amino acids. V lost 10 bases and J lost 6, with 21 bases in between. Germline V gene sequence: CDR1 MDHEN, CDR2 SYDVKM. The CDR3 region has the DNA TGTGCCACCGCAGTTTATGGGTCCCAGGATGGCTACACCTTC. This sequence encodes CATAVYGSQDGYTF.

This clone was detected a few times. The chain links TRBV19 to TRBJ1-5; D unclear. The CDR3 covers 15 residues. Germline CDR1 reads LNHDA; CDR2 reads SQIVND (reference sequence). The V end lost 10 bases, the J end lost 0 bases, and 16 bases lay between the germline ends. This CDR3 is CATVRDHLSNQPQHF. The CDR3 coding sequence is TGTGCCACCGTCCGGGATCACCTTAGCAATCAGCCCCAGCATTTT.

This rearrangement joins TRBV5-4 to TRBJ1-1; 8 bases fit TRBD1. This CDR3 is 18 amino acids long. CDR1 and CDR2 (germline): SGHNT, YYREEE (reference sequence). After removal of 4 bases from V and 4 bases from J, the junction contained 18 bases not matched to a gene. The CDR3 loop is CASSPRAGTGTGGTEAFF. The DNA of the CDR3 is TGTGCCAGCAGCCCGCGGGCGGGGACCGGGACAGGTGGCACTGAAGCTTTCTTT.

This clone was picked up a small number of times. As DNA, the CDR3 is TGCGCCAGCAGCCAAGATTTCTCAGGGGTAGGGATTGAATCACCCCTCCACTTT. Amino acids: CASSQDFSGVGIESPLHF. The genes are TRBV4-1 and TRBJ1-6, with D maybe TRBD1 (6 bases). The CDR3 is made up of 18 amino acids. V was pared by 0 bases and J by 10 bases, with 22 bases between. The germline gives CDR1 MGHRA, CDR2 YSYEKL.

This clone was seen more than once but under ten times. The chain recombines TRBV7-6 with TRBJ2-3; TRBD1 matches 8 bases. Per the germline V gene, CDR1 is SGHVS and CDR2 is FNYEAQ. The CDR3 is made up of 16 amino acids. The J segment lost 3 bases and the V segment lost 3 bases, leaving 8 bases of the junction unmatched. The CDR3: CASSLSGQGWTDTQYF. Written as DNA, the CDR3 is TGTGCCAGCAGCTTGTCAGGACAGGGCTGGACAGATACGCAGTATTTT.

V and J are TRBV7-2 and TRBJ2-1, with 8 bases fitting TRBD2. The CDR3 loop spans 15 amino acids. Germline lookup yields CDR1 SGHTA and CDR2 FQGNSA. V lost 5 bases and J lost 8; bases outside the gene matches: 11. DNA of the CDR3: TGTGCCAGCAGCCCGACGGTGCGGGAGGACTATGAGCAGTTCTTC. Amino acid sequence: CASSPTVREDYEQFF.

The J gene is TRBJ2-1, the V gene TRBV24-1; 7 bases are shared with TRBD2. From germline, CDR1 is KGHDR and CDR2 SFDVKD. The CDR3 is 16 residues long. Germline trimming cut 1 base from V and 1 base from J; bases unmatched to any gene: 3. The CDR3 DNA sequence: TGTGCCACCAGTGATTTCTCGGGGGGTTCCTACAATGAGCAGTTCTTC. Translation: CATSDFSGGSYNEQFF.

The chain couples TRBV5-4 to TRBJ2-1, with 7 bases fitting TRBD1. With 0 bases clipped from V and 6 bases from J, the junction kept 9 bases outside the gene matches. Germline loops: CDR1 SGHNT, CDR2 YYREEE (reference sequence). The CDR3 extends over 16 amino acids. The CDR3 region is CASSLGAGGLVNEQFF. In DNA, the CDR3 is TGTGCCAGCAGCTTGGGGGCAGGGGGATTGGTCAATGAGCAGTTCTTC. Combining the CDR3 with reference TRBV5-4 and TRBJ2-1 gives the whole variable domain ETGVTQSPTHLIKTRGQQVTLRCSSQSGHNTVSWYQQALGQGPQFIFQYYREEENGRGNFPPRFSGLQFPNYSSELNVNALELDDSALYLCASSLGAGGLVNEQFFGPGTRLTVL.

The chain uses TRBV6-5 and TRBJ2-5; 12 positions agree with TRBD1. Trimming at V came to 5 bases and at J to 9 bases, leaving 7 bases not matched to a gene. The CDR3 runs to 14 residues. Per germline, CDR1 MNHEY and CDR2 SVGAGI. The CDR3 loop is CASSLPGTGGAQYF. CDR3 nucleotides: TGTGCCAGCAGTCTTCCCGGGACAGGGGGCGCCCAGTACTTC.

The chain employs TRBV3-1 (or the pseudogene TRBV3-2) and TRBJ2-3; 9 bases line up with TRBD2. The length of the CDR3 is 17 residues. CDR1 is LGHDT, CDR2 YNNKEL, per germline (reference sequence). Germline trimming cut 2 bases from V and 5 bases from J; bases unmatched to any gene: 11. The CDR3 bases are TGTGCCAGCAGCCAAACCACGAGCGGGGGGACGAAAGATACGCAGTATTTT. This codes for CASSQTTSGGTKDTQYF.

V usage is TRBV7-2 and J usage is TRBJ1-4; no reliable D call. V dropped 4 bases and J dropped 5 bases, with 8 bases sitting between them. The CDR3 consists of 13 residues. Looked up from germline, CDR1 is SGHTA and CDR2 is FQGNSA. CDR3 residues: CASSSQVNEKLFF. CDR3 nucleotides: TGTGCCAGCAGCTCGCAGGTGAATGAAAAACTGTTTTTT.

The V call is TRBV28, the J call TRBJ2-5; tentatively, D is TRBD2 (6 bases). CDR3 length: 16 amino acids. Trimming cost V 9 bases and J 2 bases, with 22 bases left between them. CDR1 and CDR2 from the germline V gene are MDHEN and SYDVKM. The CDR3 protein is CASGEYSGDTQETQYF. DNA of the CDR3: TGTGCCAGTGGGGAGTATAGCGGTGATACACAAGAGACCCAGTACTTC.

The chain combines TRBV5-4 with TRBJ2-1; the match to TRBD2 covers 13 bases. The CDR3 totals 16 residues. With V trimmed by 2 bases and J by 5 bases, 4 bases remained unmatched. Germline V gene data show CDR1 as SGHNT and CDR2 as YYREEE (reference sequence). The CDR3 nucleotides read TGTGCCAGCAGCTTTGGGGGACTAGCGGGGAACAATGAGCAGTTCTTC. This encodes CASSFGGLAGNNEQFF. Full variable domain (missing parts from reference TRBV5-4 and TRBJ2-1): ETGVTQSPTHLIKTRGQQVTLRCSSQSGHNTVSWYQQALGQGPQFIFQYYREEENGRGNFPPRFSGLQFPNYSSELNVNALELDDSALYLCASSFGGLAGNNEQFFGPGTRLTVL.

This sequence joins TRBV24-1 and TRBJ1-2; no reliable D call. Trimming shortened V by 0 bases and J by 6 bases, and 7 bases separated the two germline ends. Germline V gene data show CDR1 as KGHDR and CDR2 as SFDVKD. This CDR3 contains 13 residues. The CDR3 DNA reads as TGTGCCACCAGTGATTTGCCGGAGGATGGCTACACCTTC. It codes for CATSDLPEDGYTF.

DNA for the CDR3: TGTGCCAGCAGGGGACTAGCGGGAGGTGGTGAGCAGTTCTTC. Translating it yields CASRGLAGGGEQFF. The rearrangement uses TRBV6-5 and TRBJ2-1, with 15 bases identical to TRBD2. The ends lost 6 bases at V and 9 bases at J; junction bases unmatched: 3. The CDR3 extends over 14 amino acids. The V gene's germline CDR1 is MNHEY and CDR2 SVGAGI.

The CDR3 region has the DNA TGTGCCAGCAGACCGGGTGGGACACCCATGAACACTGAAGCTTTCTTT. It is translated as CASRPGGTPMNTEAFF. The V call is TRBV28, the J call TRBJ1-1, with D perhaps matching TRBD1 (6 bases). Germline CDR1 is MDHEN and CDR2 is SYDVKM. The length of the CDR3 is 16 residues. V was trimmed by 6 bases and J by 0 bases, leaving 17 bases between them.

The V and J genes are TRBV15 and TRBJ2-3; 11 bases agree with TRBD2. Trimming at V came to 2 bases and at J to 9 bases, leaving 7 bases not matched to a gene. CDR1 LNHNV and CDR2 YYDKDF come from the germline V gene (reference sequence). This CDR3 is built from 15 residues. CDR3 amino acids: CATSRLTSGSDTQYF. CDR3 coding DNA: TGTGCCACCAGCAGATTAACTAGCGGGAGTGACACGCAGTATTTT.

This clone has only one observation. The V call is TRBV20-1, the J call TRBJ1-1; the match to TRBD1 covers 11 bases. The J segment lost 4 bases and the V segment lost 3 bases, leaving 4 bases of the junction unmatched. The CDR3 spans 14 residues. Germline V CDR1 and CDR2: DFQATT, SNEGSKA (reference sequence). CDR3: CSASPGTGGTEAFF. Written as DNA, the CDR3 is TGCAGTGCTAGTCCCGGGACAGGGGGCACTGAAGCTTTCTTT.

The chain recombines TRBV10-3 with TRBJ2-1, with D possibly being TRBD1 (6 bases). The CDR3 runs 14 residues. Trimming pared 4 bases from V and 5 bases from J, leaving 12 bases between. Germline assignment: CDR1 ENHRY and CDR2 SYGVKD. This CDR3 is CAISADEGDNEQFF. The DNA for the CDR3 is TGTGCCATCAGTGCTGACGAGGGGGACAATGAGCAGTTCTTC.

J is TRBJ2-7 and V is TRBV15; 10 nucleotides align to TRBD1. V lost 5 bases and J lost 2; bases outside the gene matches: 9. The CDR3 sequence is 16 residues long. Germline V gene lookup returns CDR1 LNHNV and CDR2 YYDKDF (reference sequence). CDR3 in amino acids: CATSAWDRGVTYEQYF. CDR3 coding DNA: TGTGCCACCAGCGCTTGGGACAGGGGAGTAACCTACGAGCAGTACTTC.

The rearrangement joins TRBV19 to TRBJ1-2, with D tentatively TRBD1 (5 bases). V was trimmed by 1 base and J by 7 bases, leaving 10 bases between them. Per germline, CDR1 LNHDA and CDR2 SQIVND (reference sequence). The CDR3 covers 13 residues. The chain's CDR3 is CASSIVGGVGYTF. CDR3 sequence (DNA): TGTGCCAGTAGTATAGTGGGAGGGGTTGGCTACACCTTC.

This chain uses TRBV28 with TRBJ1-2; D is undetermined. Trimming pared 7 bases from V and 5 bases from J, leaving 17 bases between. CDR1 MDHEN and CDR2 SYDVKM come from the germline V gene. This CDR3 has 14 residues. The DNA of the CDR3 is TGTGCCAGCACCCTGGCGCGGAGTGGATATGGCTACACCTTC. Residues: CASTLARSGYGYTF.

This clone appeared a single time. The gene calls are TRBV19 and TRBJ1-5; D gene unclear. The CDR3 is 14 amino acids. Germline V gene sequence: CDR1 LNHDA, CDR2 SQIVND (reference sequence). Between the trimmed V and J ends, which lost 3 bases and 0 bases, there was a span of 6 bases. CDR3 DNA sequence: TGTGCCAGTAGTATGAGGGATAGCAATCAGCCCCAGCATTTT. Translated, it gives CASSMRDSNQPQHF. The whole variable domain, filled in from reference TRBV19 and TRBJ1-5, reads DGGITQSPKYLFRKEGQNVTLSCEQNLNHDAMYWYRQDPGQGLRLIYYSQIVNDFQKGDIAEGYSVSREKKESFPLTVTSAQKNPTAFYLCASSMRDSNQPQHFGDGTRLSIL.